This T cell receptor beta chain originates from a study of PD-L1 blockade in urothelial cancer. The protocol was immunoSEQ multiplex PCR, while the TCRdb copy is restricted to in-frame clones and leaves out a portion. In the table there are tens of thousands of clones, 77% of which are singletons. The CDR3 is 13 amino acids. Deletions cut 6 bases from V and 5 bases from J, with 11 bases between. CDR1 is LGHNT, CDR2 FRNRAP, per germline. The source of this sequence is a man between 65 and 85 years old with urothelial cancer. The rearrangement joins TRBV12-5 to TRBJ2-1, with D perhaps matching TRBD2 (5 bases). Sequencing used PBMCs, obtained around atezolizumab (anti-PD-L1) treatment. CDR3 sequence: CASGEDWDNEQFF. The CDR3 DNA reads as TGTGCTAGTGGCGAGGACTGGGACAATGAGCAGTTCTTC.